This T cell receptor beta chain is from a study of blood T cell repertoires in COVID-19. Study summary: Italy, Spain and the United States were the sources of the convalescent and acute COVID-19 samples. T cells, B-cell-depleted T cells, or PBMCs provided the cDNA or gDNA that served as material.

Trimming shortened V by 1 base and J by 6 bases, and 10 bases separated the two germline ends. CDR3 size: 13 residues. CDR1 is SGHDN, CDR2 FVKESK, per germline. The protocol was immunoSEQ multiplex PCR, while the TCRdb copy is restricted to in-frame clones and leaves out a portion. In the table there are approximately 210,000 clones, around 90% of which are singletons. The chain carries TRBV14 and TRBJ2-7; D remains ambiguous. The receptor was isolated from a man in his sixties or seventies with acute or convalescent COVID-19. Sequenced material: peripheral blood. Written as DNA, the CDR3 is TGTGCCAGCAGCCAAGCTTTGAGTAGCGAGCAGTACTTC. This translates into CASSQALSSEQYF.